A single sample is the source of the 14 T cell receptor beta chains below, sequenced in a study of shared clonotypes between healthy human individuals. Data came from immunoSEQ multiplex PCR; TCRdb stores just in-frame clones and leaves some out. Of 450,000 to 500,000 clones detected, around three quarters appear once; the ten largest clones hold approximately 12%. The sample taken for sequencing was PBMCs. Source of these receptors: a woman aged 40 to 50 in good health. Some clones in this sample may be carry-over from other donors' samples.

The gene calls are TRBV7-2 and TRBJ1-3, with a possible D match to TRBD1 (6 bases). Germline V CDR1 and CDR2: SGHTA, FQGNSA. The CDR3 runs to 15 residues. V shed 0 bases and J shed 4 bases, with 10 bases lying between them. CDR3: CASSLAAGAGNTIYF. The CDR3 bases are TGTGCCAGCAGCTTAGCGGCAGGGGCGGGAAACACCATATATTTT. The variable domain in full, with the rest retrieved from reference TRBV7-2 and TRBJ1-3, is GAGVSQSPSNKVTEKGKDVELRCDPISGHTALYWYRQSLGQGLEFLIYFQGNSAPDKSGLPSDRFSAERTGGSVSTLTIQRTQQEDSAVYLCASSLAAGAGNTIYFGEGSWLTVV.

The V gene is TRBV28, the J gene TRBJ1-2, with D possibly matching TRBD1 (6 bases). CDR3 length: 14 residues. Trimming removed 6 bases from V and 2 bases from J, with 13 bases in between. Germline V gene lookup returns CDR1 MDHEN and CDR2 SYDVKM. The CDR3 spells CASSRGGANYGYTF. CDR3 DNA sequence: TGTGCCAGCAGCCGAGGGGGGGCCAACTATGGCTACACCTTC.

CDR3 amino acids: CAWSVRSEAFF. CDR3 in DNA: TGTGCCTGGAGTGTAAGGTCAGAAGCTTTCTTT. V gene TRBV30 combines with J gene TRBJ1-1; D uncertain. The CDR3 has 11 residues. Trimming removed 0 bases at V and 8 bases at J, with 7 bases between. Looked up from germline, CDR1 is GTSNPN and CDR2 is SVGIG (reference sequence).

The chain recombines TRBV19 with TRBJ1-2; 7 bases map to TRBD1. Germline-derived CDR1 and CDR2 are LNHDA and SQIVND (reference sequence). This CDR3 has 13 amino acids. V was pared by 5 bases and J by 3 bases, with 3 bases of the junction left unmatched. Written as DNA, the CDR3 is TGTGCCAGTAGTCTCAGGGGGGACTATGGCTACACCTTC. Protein: CASSLRGDYGYTF.

Turning to this clone: One base separates it from a far larger clone, so it is likely a read error. Other DNA sequences in the same sample also yield this CDR3. The chain recombines TRBV25-1 with TRBJ2-7; D may be TRBD1 (6 bases). V gave up 3 bases and J gave up 0 bases, with 15 bases separating them. The CDR3 totals 16 residues. Germline CDR1 is MGHDK and CDR2 is SYGVNS. The CDR3 loop is CASSDSFDRSSYEQYF. The CDR3 DNA reads as TGTGCCAGCAGTGACTCATTCGACAGGAGCTCCTACGAGCAGTACTTC.

The J gene is TRBJ1-4, the V gene TRBV30; D perhaps matches TRBD1 (6 bases). With 2 bases removed from V and 2 bases from J, the gap between germline ends came to 12 bases. The CDR3 is made up of 15 amino acids. Germline-derived CDR1 and CDR2 are GTSNPN and SVGIG (reference sequence). The CDR3 protein is CAWSWLGGTNEKLFF. The CDR3 DNA follows: TGTGCCTGGAGTTGGCTCGGGGGCACTAATGAAAAACTGTTTTTT.

The chain couples TRBV5-5 to TRBJ2-7, with 12 bases matching TRBD1. The CDR3 is 16 residues long. The V and J ends lost 0 bases and 4 bases, in that order; junction bases with no gene match: 5. Germline loops: CDR1 SGHKS, CDR2 YYEKEE (reference sequence). CDR3 coding DNA: TGTGCCAGCAGCTTGGCGGGACAGGGGGCGAGTTACGAGCAGTACTTC. It translates to CASSLAGQGASYEQYF. Full variable domain (outside the CDR3, taken from reference TRBV5-5 and TRBJ2-7): DAGVTQSPTHLIKTRGQQVTLRCSPISGHKSVSWYQQVLGQGPQFIFQYYEKEERGRGNFPDRFSARQFPNYSSELNVNALLLGDSALYLCASSLAGQGASYEQYFGPGTRLTVT.

The chain is built from TRBV2 and TRBJ2-7, with D perhaps matching TRBD2 (5 bases). V lost 1 base and J lost 5, with 12 bases in between. Per the germline V gene, CDR1 is SNHLY and CDR2 is FYNNEI. The CDR3 is 14 amino acids. DNA for the CDR3: TGTGCCAGCAGTGAAGGTCTAGCCGCCAACGAGCAGTACTTC. It codes for CASSEGLAANEQYF. The entire variable domain, with the rest obtained from reference TRBV2 and TRBJ2-7, is as follows: EPEVTQTPSHQVTQMGQEVILRCVPISNHLYFYWYRQILGQKVEFLVSFYNNEISEKSEIFDDQFSVERPDGSNFTLKIRSTKLEDSAMYFCASSEGLAANEQYFGPGTRLTVT.

The chain recombines TRBV19 with TRBJ2-6; D may match TRBD1 or TRBD2 (5 bases each). This CDR3 comprises 17 residues. Germline assignment: CDR1 LNHDA and CDR2 SQIVND (reference sequence). Trimming removed 8 bases at V and 4 bases at J, with 21 bases between. The CDR3: CASSRYWGISGANVLTF. In DNA form, the CDR3 reads TGTGCCAGTTCCCGTTATTGGGGGATATCGGGGGCCAACGTCCTGACTTTC.

J is TRBJ2-1 and V is TRBV2, with D possibly matching TRBD2 (6 bases). CDR3 length: 14 residues. From germline, CDR1 is SNHLY and CDR2 FYNNEI. The V and J ends lost 4 bases and 3 bases respectively, with 10 bases between them. DNA of the CDR3: TGTGCCAGCAGTGCCGGGCGGGACTACAATGAGCAGTTCTTC. Translated: CASSAGRDYNEQFF. Complete variable domain (other parts from reference TRBV2 and TRBJ2-1): EPEVTQTPSHQVTQMGQEVILRCVPISNHLYFYWYRQILGQKVEFLVSFYNNEISEKSEIFDDQFSVERPDGSNFTLKIRSTKLEDSAMYFCASSAGRDYNEQFFGPGTRLTVL.

The chain recombines TRBV4-1 with TRBJ1-5; 9 bases map to TRBD1. The CDR3 length is 16 residues. V shed 4 bases and J 6 bases; nucleotides not matched to a gene: 10. Germline CDR1 is MGHRA and CDR2 is YSYEKL. In nucleotides, the CDR3 is TGCGCCAGCAGCCCAACTAGGGGACAGGGCGGTCAGCCCCAGCATTTT. Translated, it gives CASSPTRGQGGQPQHF.

J is TRBJ2-5 and V is TRBV10-3, with TRBD2 as a possible D gene (5 bases). CDR3 size: 13 residues. The germline V gene has CDR1 ENHRY and CDR2 SYGVKD. V lost 7 bases to trimming and J lost 5 bases, with 14 bases between them. The CDR3 loop reads CAIKPRDEETQYF. The CDR3 region has the DNA TGTGCCATCAAACCCCGGGATGAGGAGACCCAGTACTTC.

The chain couples TRBV12-2 to TRBJ2-6; the table's D gene call, TRBD2, was not cross checked with the DNA. TRBV12-2 is a known pseudogene. This CDR3 comprises 18 residues. The CDR3 sequence is CASLPGGGLCTGANVLTF. The CDR3, as DNA: TGTGCAAGTCTCCCCGGGGGGGGCTTGTGTACTGGGGCCAACGTCCTGACTTTC.

In its sample, this clone was seen a few times. The chain uses TRBV4-3 and TRBJ2-5, with D unresolved. Germline V lookup: CDR1 LGHNA, CDR2 YSLEER. The V end was cut by 1 base, the J end by 5 bases, with 14 bases between. CDR3 length: 15 residues. CDR3: CASSQGPGARETQYF. The CDR3 nucleotides read TGCGCCAGCAGCCAAGGGCCAGGAGCTCGGGAGACCCAGTACTTC.